The following is a TCR beta chain sequence with its context. Distinct nucleotide sequences in the sample also encode this CDR3. Methods used by the authors: Nucleated cell counts were estimated from reference gene primer amplification. Produced via immunoSEQ multiplex PCR; TCRdb's table is partial and in-frame only. V, J and clone size are those of that table, while D and trimming were read from the DNA. This table has 490,000 or so clones, over 75% appearing once. The CDR3 covers 14 residues. Germline CDR1 SGHRS, CDR2 YFSETQ. Trimming cost V 0 bases and J 2 bases, with 8 bases left between them. This record belongs to a study of blood T cell repertoires in COVID-19. In the study overall: Spain, Italy and the United States supplied samples that represented acute and convalescent COVID-19.

Everyone who took part was 18 to 89 years old, and they came from 24 US areas. Allocation to cohorts depended on clinical history reported by the participants. The receptor's source is a woman between 35 and 50 years old who had recovered from COVID-19. The sample consisted of PBMCs or T cells enriched from blood (not recorded which). The rearrangement links TRBV5-1 to TRBJ1-1; a weak D match, TRBD1 (5 bases). In nucleotides, the CDR3 is TGCGCCAGCAGCTTGGACGGGGGAAACACTGAAGCTTTCTTT. This encodes CASSLDGGNTEAFF. Full variable domain (rest looked up from reference TRBV5-1 and TRBJ1-1): KAGVTQTPRYLIKTRGQQVTLSCSPISGHRSVSWYQQTPGQGLQFLFEYFSETQRNKGNFPGRFSGRQFSNSRSEMNVSTLELGDSALYLCASSLDGGNTEAFFGQGTRLTVV.